A single sample is the source of the 10 T cell receptor beta chains below, sequenced in a study of T cells in Graves' hyperthyroidism and ophthalmopathy. Amplified TCR beta CDR3 regions derived from RNA transcripts. Carried out on the TCR CDR3, a first-round RT-PCR used the HTBI primer set. TCRdb re-derived calls from the multiplex PCR reads in MiXCR, one entry per CDR3 protein. This table has around 200,000 distinct CDR3 sequences, 18% appearing once. The sequenced sample was blood. Receptors were obtained from a man in his forties with Graves' hyperthyroidism.

The chain combines TRBV9 with TRBJ2-3; 9 positions agree with TRBD2. This CDR3 comprises 17 residues. Per germline, CDR1 SGDLS and CDR2 YYNGEE. V shed 0 bases and J 6 bases; nucleotides not matched to a gene: 11. The CDR3 nucleotides are TGTGCCAGCAGCGTAGATCCTGGCGGCGGGGGGGCGGATACGCAGTATTTT. This translates into CASSVDPGGGGADTQYF.

In its sample, this clonotype was seen a few times. The chain links TRBV7-6 to TRBJ1-6, with D maybe TRBD1 (5 bases). This CDR3 spans 15 amino acids. Germline V CDR1 and CDR2: SGHVS, FNYEAQ. Trimming stripped 5 bases from V and 4 bases from J, with 12 bases between. The CDR3 coding sequence is TGTGCCAGCAGCCCCTCAGGGAATTATAATTCACCCCTCCACTTT. Amino acid sequence: CASSPSGNYNSPLHF.

The chain carries TRBV7-8 and TRBJ1-2; a possible D gene is TRBD1 (5 bases). The V end was cut by 5 bases, the J end by 3 bases, with 22 bases between. Germline CDR1 is SGHVS and CDR2 is FQNEAQ. This CDR3 comprises 17 residues. The CDR3 loop is CASSVGSGMGDHYGYTF. In DNA form, the CDR3 reads TGTGCCAGCAGCGTCGGGTCAGGGATGGGGGATCACTATGGCTACACCTTC.

This clonotype showed up just a few times. The genes are TRBV2 and TRBJ1-3; TRBD1 matches at 8 bases. This CDR3 has 19 residues. The junction had 14 bases not matched to a gene; V was cut back by 4 bases and J by 0 bases. CDR1 is SNHLY and CDR2 is FYNNEI in the germline V gene. This chain's CDR3 is CASSVEDRDLFNSGNTIYF. The CDR3 region has the DNA TGTGCCAGCAGTGTGGAGGACAGGGATTTGTTTAACTCTGGAAACACCATATATTTT.

V is TRBV7-2 and J is TRBJ2-7; TRBD2 agrees at 16 bases. This CDR3 contains 20 residues. The V gene end was trimmed by 5 bases and the J gene end by 0 bases; junction bases not matched to a gene: 13. Germline V gene sequence: CDR1 SGHTA, CDR2 FQGNSA. CDR3 DNA: TGTGCCAGCAGCCCCCGATGGGGGACTAGCGGGAGGGGGAGCTCCTACGAGCAGTACTTC. It encodes CASSPRWGTSGRGSSYEQYF.

The chain links TRBV7-2 to TRBJ2-3; 8 bases line up with TRBD2. Germline CDR1 is SGHTA and CDR2 is FQGNSA. The CDR3 covers 15 residues. V shed 5 bases and J 5 bases; nucleotides not matched to a gene: 9. CDR3 DNA: TGTGCCAGCAGCCTCAATCCGGGGGGGCAAGATACGCAGTATTTT. Protein: CASSLNPGGQDTQYF.

This clonotype showed up many times. J is TRBJ2-7 and V is TRBV20-1; D is possibly TRBD1 (6 bases). CDR3 size: 14 residues. Trimming stripped 3 bases from V and 2 bases from J, with 14 bases between. Germline-derived CDR1 and CDR2 are DFQATT and SNEGSKA (reference sequence). The CDR3 DNA reads TGCAGTGCTAGTAACCCCAGGGGCGCCTACGAGCAGTACTTC. This translates into CSASNPRGAYEQYF.

This clonotype was picked up many times. The chain carries TRBV5-1 and TRBJ2-1; D gene unclear. Looked up from germline, CDR1 is SGHRS and CDR2 is YFSETQ. The V end lost 4 bases, the J end lost 6 bases, and 14 bases lay between the germline ends. The CDR3 is made up of 14 amino acids. The CDR3 spells CASSIQTAVNEQFF. As DNA, the CDR3 is TGCGCCAGCAGCATTCAGACTGCGGTCAATGAGCAGTTCTTC.

The chain combines TRBV7-2 with TRBJ1-3, with no clear D. Trimming left V 5 bases short and J 0 bases short, with 8 bases between. There are 14 residues in the CDR3. From germline, CDR1 is SGHTA and CDR2 FQGNSA. The CDR3 is CASSPNYSGNTIYF. The DNA of the CDR3 is TGTGCCAGCAGCCCGAATTACTCTGGAAACACCATATATTTT.

Comment on this clonotype: Being one base from a much bigger clone, this may be a read error. This chain connects TRBV30 to TRBJ1-1; D unresolved. CDR1 and CDR2 from the germline V gene are GTSNPN and SVGIG (reference sequence). There are 13 residues in the CDR3. V lost 2 bases and J lost 6, with 13 bases in between. CDR3: CAWSLGSHAEAFF. DNA for the CDR3: TGTGCCTGGAGTTTGGGGTCCCACGCTGAAGCTTTCTTT.